This TCR beta chain was found in a study of blood T cell repertoires in COVID-19. Profiling relied on immunoSEQ multiplex PCR, and the TCRdb table lists in-frame clones only, not all of them. The sample has hundreds of thousands of clones; about four fifths are singletons. The CDR3 runs 16 residues. Per germline, CDR1 MGHRA and CDR2 YSYEKL. The J segment lost 4 bases and the V segment lost 11 bases, leaving 13 bases of the junction unmatched. The chain uses TRBV4-1 and TRBJ1-6, with 8 positions matching TRBD1. The TCR was taken from a woman aged 35 to 49 with active or convalescent COVID-19. The specimen was peripheral blood. The chain's CDR3 is CAERDRSFSYNSPLHF. CDR3 nucleotides: TGCGCCGAGCGGGACAGGAGTTTCTCTTATAATTCACCCCTCCACTTT.